This TCR beta chain was recovered during a study of CD4 T cells in relation to SARS-CoV-2 and coronaviruses. Whole-study context: Median patient age was around 40 years, spanning 21 to 72 years.

The protocol was immunoSEQ multiplex PCR, while the TCRdb copy is restricted to in-frame clones and leaves out a portion. The table lists about 38,000 clones, over 75% of them singletons. This CDR3 has 12 residues. Trimming took off 7 bases at V and 6 bases at J, with 10 bases between the two ends. This clonotype originated in an adult with COVID-19. Sequenced sample: memory CD4+ T cells from PBMCs. The V call is TRBV12-3 or TRBV12-4, the J call TRBJ2-1; D gene unclear. The CDR3: CASTPSVNEQFF. The CDR3 DNA sequence: TGTGCCAGCACCCCGAGCGTCAATGAGCAGTTCTTC.